The next 11 T cell receptor beta chains were all read from a single sample in a study of T-cell memory formation after mild COVID-19. A single record per CDR3 protein comes from TCRdb applying MiXCR to the 5' RACE reads. The sample lists around 320,000 distinct CDR3 sequences; roughly 13% were seen once. Sequenced material: PBMCs or a T cell subset sorted from them (not recorded which). Every receptor here comes from a man aged 18 to 35 who had mild COVID-19 (a few samples of this study predate the infection). Cell type and time point are not known.

This clonotype was recorded at least ten times. This sequence joins TRBV5-1 and TRBJ2-7, with 7 bases aligning to TRBD2. Germline V CDR1 and CDR2: SGHRS, YFSETQ. This CDR3 contains 14 residues. V gave up 0 bases and J gave up 2 bases; unmatched junction bases: 2. CDR3 region: CASSLETSPYEQYF. The CDR3 coding sequence is TGCGCCAGCAGCTTGGAGACTAGCCCCTACGAGCAGTACTTC.

This chain connects TRBV5-5 to TRBJ2-3, with 9 bases aligning to TRBD1. The CDR3 has 16 amino acids. In germline, CDR1 is SGHKS, CDR2 YYEKEE (reference sequence). The V segment lost 4 bases and the J segment 9 bases; nucleotides outside the gene matches: 15. CDR3 region: CASSQSTGGRTATQYF. In DNA, the CDR3 is TGTGCCAGCAGCCAATCGACAGGGGGAAGGACTGCAACGCAGTATTTT.

In this sample, this clonotype turned up a few times. This rearrangement joins TRBV6-1 to TRBJ2-7; D gene ambiguous. V was cut by 3 bases and J by 3 bases, with 15 bases left in between. Germline CDR1 and CDR2: MNHNS and SASEGT. The CDR3 contains 15 residues. Written as DNA, the CDR3 is TGTGCCAGCAGTGAGTTCCCTCGGGCACACTACGAGCAGTACGTC. Protein: CASSEFPRAHYEQYV.

V usage is TRBV30 and J usage is TRBJ1-5; 7 bases map to TRBD1. CDR3 length equals 13 residues. Germline V lookup: CDR1 GTSNPN, CDR2 SVGIG (reference sequence). Trimming cost V 3 bases and J 6 bases; bases outside gene matches: 5. The CDR3 sequence: CAWSRGGRQPQHF. The CDR3 region has the DNA TGTGCCTGGAGCAGGGGGGGTCGTCAGCCCCAGCATTTT.

This sequence joins TRBV5-1 and TRBJ2-5, with D hard to call. The CDR3 loop spans 13 amino acids. Between the trimmed V and J ends, which lost 4 bases and 2 bases, there was a span of 9 bases. CDR1 and CDR2 from the germline V gene are SGHRS and YFSETQ. The CDR3 here is CASSAVVQETQYF. The CDR3 coding sequence is TGCGCCAGCAGCGCGGTCGTTCAAGAGACCCAGTACTTC.

This clonotype has only a few counts. V and J are TRBV6-5 and TRBJ2-3; no clear D gene. The germline gives CDR1 MNHEY, CDR2 SVGAGI. Trimming removed 2 bases at V and 5 bases at J, with 17 bases between. The CDR3 runs 16 residues. CDR3 amino acids: CASSYGPNPGQDTQYF. CDR3 sequence (DNA): TGTGCCAGCAGTTACGGGCCCAATCCCGGGCAAGATACGCAGTATTTT.

This clonotype was seen ten or more times. The V and J genes are TRBV4-3 and TRBJ1-4; tentatively, D is TRBD1 (5 bases). Per germline, CDR1 LGHNA and CDR2 YSLEER. The CDR3 totals 15 residues. The ends were cut back, 6 bases at V and 6 bases at J, with 17 bases in the middle. The CDR3 sequence is CASRKRGSSDEKLFF. The DNA for the CDR3 is TGCGCCAGCAGAAAAAGGGGCAGTTCTGATGAAAAACTGTTTTTT.

This clonotype showed up just a few times. The rearrangement uses TRBV29-1 and TRBJ1-3, with a possible D match to TRBD1 (5 bases). Germline V gene data show CDR1 as SQVTM and CDR2 as ANQGSEA. The CDR3 runs to 11 residues. V lost 4 bases to trimming and J lost 8 bases, with 9 bases between them. CDR3: CSVAWGHTIYF. In nucleotides, the CDR3 is TGCAGCGTTGCGTGGGGCCACACCATATATTTT.

This clonotype was seen only a few times. The genes are TRBV4-1 and TRBJ1-5; 8 positions agree with TRBD1. V lost 5 bases, J lost 1 base, and 13 bases stayed unmatched. The germline gives CDR1 MGHRA, CDR2 YSYEKL. The CDR3 length is 18 residues. Here the CDR3 reads CASSMDPGGLDSNQPQHF. Written as DNA, the CDR3 is TGCGCCAGCAGCATGGATCCAGGGGGCTTAGACAGCAATCAGCCCCAGCATTTT.

The sample holds a few counts of this clonotype. The chain has TRBV2 and TRBJ2-2; weak D call: TRBD1 (6 bases). Trimming removed 7 bases at V and 3 bases at J, with 9 bases between. The CDR3 spans 13 residues. Germline assignment: CDR1 SNHLY and CDR2 FYNNEI. The CDR3 protein is CASKGEYTGELFF. CDR3 coding DNA: TGTGCCAGCAAGGGGGAATACACCGGGGAGCTGTTTTTT. The full variable domain, with the rest looked up from reference TRBV2 and TRBJ2-2, is EPEVTQTPSHQVTQMGQEVILRCVPISNHLYFYWYRQILGQKVEFLVSFYNNEISEKSEIFDDQFSVERPDGSNFTLKIRSTKLEDSAMYFCASKGEYTGELFFGEGSRLTVL.

In this sample, this clonotype turned up a few times. This chain connects TRBV20-1 to TRBJ2-3; unclear D gene. V was clipped by 6 bases and J by 7 bases, with 17 bases between them. The CDR3 spans 13 residues. CDR1 DFQATT and CDR2 SNEGSKA come from the germline V gene (reference sequence). Here the CDR3 reads CSALSTDTHTQYF. The CDR3 bases are TGCAGTGCCCTTAGCACAGATACGCATACGCAGTATTTT.